This T cell receptor beta chain was identified during a study of cytomegalovirus exposure and HLA in healthy donors. Study as a whole: HLA-typed donors were the source of around 77 million unique TCRs held in an early data release. Study outcomes and limitations: It was reportedly the case that the classifier diagnosed cytomegalovirus status with high specificity and sensitivity. Apart from CMV serostatus, no immune exposure information was available. After further analysis at a later stage, 15,000 to 20,000 TCR beta sequences were associated with HLA alleles at 0.05 false discovery rate.

This CDR3 spans 17 amino acids. Per germline, CDR1 LGHNT and CDR2 FRNRAP. Trimming took off 3 bases at V and 11 bases at J, with 28 bases between the two ends. PCR involved 60 Vbeta and 13 Jbeta primers. Generated by immunoSEQ multiplex PCR, the TCRdb table keeps only in-frame clones and is missing some. The table has over 150,000 clones, around four fifths seen once; the top ten hold 1.5% to 2%. This clone was found a few times. Its antigen remains unknown. The TCR sequence derives from a woman between 18 and 30 years old in good health and CMV-seronegative. The material sequenced was PBMCs. The rearrangement uses TRBV12-5 and TRBJ1-1; TRBD1 is a possible D gene (5 bases). The CDR3 coding sequence is TGTGCTAGTGGTTTCGAAGGAGGGGAAGGCTCTATGGGGATCGCTTTCTTT. It encodes CASGFEGGEGSMGIAFF.